This T cell receptor (beta chain) stems from a study of shared clonotypes between healthy human individuals. This table comes from immunoSEQ multiplex PCR, and its TCRdb copy is limited to in-frame clones, with some not included. The sample has 2.3 million or so clones; 85% to 95% are singletons. Trimming pared 8 bases from V and 0 bases from J, leaving 14 bases between. Per germline, CDR1 GTSNPN and CDR2 SVGIG (reference sequence). The CDR3 runs to 13 residues. This clone showed up just once. Its cognate antigen is unknown. Study-wide results and caveats: Clonotypes not shared had lower generation probabilities than those common to all four donors. In this cohort, only blood was sampled, and tissue repertoires likely differ.

Sequences were obtained from naive CD4+ T cells from PBMCs. Subset defined: CD45RA+ positively selected. The receptor comes from a man between 18 and 35 years old in good health. Some clones in this sample may be carry-over from other donors' samples. The chain employs TRBV30 and TRBJ2-7; no reliable D call. For the CDR3, the DNA is TGTGCCGGCCGCTTAGGAGCCTCCTACGAGCAGTACTTC. It is translated as CAGRLGASYEQYF.